This T cell receptor beta chain was identified during a study of Graves' ophthalmopathy and Graves' hyperthyroidism. In the study overall: Pretreatment peripheral blood was obtained at initial diagnosis. Overall study results and limits: Blood was where most expanded thyroid clonotypes above 0.001 frequency also turned up.

Trimming left V 5 bases short and J 1 base short, with 11 bases between. The CDR3 extends over 13 amino acids. Germline assignment: CDR1 DFQATT and CDR2 SNEGSKA (reference sequence). Amplification of TCR beta CDR3 regions used RNA transcripts. HTBI primers were employed in first-round RT-PCR, then a second-round multiplex PCR followed. From the multiplex PCR reads, TCRdb called clonotypes with MiXCR, one entry per CDR3 protein. The sample holds a few hundred thousand distinct CDR3 sequences; around 21% are singletons and the top ten take roughly 3%. In the case of this clonotype: Its antigen is not identified.

Hyperthyroidism was considered stable when no ophthalmopathy appeared within 18 months of follow-up. Enrolled hyperthyroidism patients had a new diagnosis, a duration under 2 months, and an age of 18 to 65. The gene calls are TRBV20-1 and TRBJ1-1; no clear D. The sample was peripheral blood. This sequence was found in a woman between 18 and 29 years old with stable Graves' hyperthyroidism. The CDR3 DNA reads as TGCAGTGCTCCCGGTGGGGAGAACACTGAAGCTTTCTTT. Residues: CSAPGGENTEAFF.